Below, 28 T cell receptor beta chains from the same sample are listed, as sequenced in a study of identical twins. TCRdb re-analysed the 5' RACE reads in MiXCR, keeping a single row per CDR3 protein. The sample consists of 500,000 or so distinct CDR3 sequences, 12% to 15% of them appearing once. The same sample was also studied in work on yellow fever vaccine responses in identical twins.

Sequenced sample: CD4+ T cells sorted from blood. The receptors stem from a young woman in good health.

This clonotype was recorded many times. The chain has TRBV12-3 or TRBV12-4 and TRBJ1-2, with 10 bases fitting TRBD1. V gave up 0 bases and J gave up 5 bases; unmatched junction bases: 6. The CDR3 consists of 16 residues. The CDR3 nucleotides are TGTGCCAGCAGTTTAGCCCGGACAGGGGGAAGTTATGGCTACACCTTC. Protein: CASSLARTGGSYGYTF.

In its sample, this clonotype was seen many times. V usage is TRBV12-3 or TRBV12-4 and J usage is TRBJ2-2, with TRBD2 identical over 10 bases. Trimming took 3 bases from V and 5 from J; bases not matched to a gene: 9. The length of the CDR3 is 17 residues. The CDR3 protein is CASSFGSGGARTGELFF. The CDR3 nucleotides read TGTGCCAGCAGTTTCGGCAGCGGGGGGGCGCGAACCGGGGAGCTGTTTTTT.

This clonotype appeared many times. DNA of the CDR3: TGTGCCAGCAGCTTAGTGGCTAGCGGGGGGGCGGACGAGCAGTACTTC. This translates into CASSLVASGGADEQYF. The chain has TRBV7-2 and TRBJ2-7; 12 bases match TRBD2. The CDR3 is made up of 16 amino acids. CDR1 and CDR2 (germline): SGHTA, FQGNSA. The ends lost 1 base at V and 5 bases at J; junction bases unmatched: 6.

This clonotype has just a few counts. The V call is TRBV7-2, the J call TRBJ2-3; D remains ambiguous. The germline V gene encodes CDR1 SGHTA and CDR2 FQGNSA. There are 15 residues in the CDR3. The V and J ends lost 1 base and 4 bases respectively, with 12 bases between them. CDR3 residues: CASSLGPMGADTQYF. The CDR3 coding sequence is TGTGCCAGCAGCTTAGGCCCTATGGGCGCAGATACGCAGTATTTT.

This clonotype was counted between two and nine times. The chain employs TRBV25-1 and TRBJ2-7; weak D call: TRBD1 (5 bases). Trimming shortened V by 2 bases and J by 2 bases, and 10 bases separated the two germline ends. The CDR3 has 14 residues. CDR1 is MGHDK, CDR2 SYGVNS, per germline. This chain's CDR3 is CASSEAGLPYEQYF. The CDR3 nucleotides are TGTGCCAGCAGTGAAGCAGGGTTGCCCTACGAGCAGTACTTC.

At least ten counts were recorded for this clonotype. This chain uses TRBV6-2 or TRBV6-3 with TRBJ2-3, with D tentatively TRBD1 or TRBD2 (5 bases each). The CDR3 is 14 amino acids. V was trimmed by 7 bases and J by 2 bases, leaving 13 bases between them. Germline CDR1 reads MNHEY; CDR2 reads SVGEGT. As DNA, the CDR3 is TGTGCCAGCACGAAATCGGGGCCCACAGATACGCAGTATTTT. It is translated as CASTKSGPTDTQYF.

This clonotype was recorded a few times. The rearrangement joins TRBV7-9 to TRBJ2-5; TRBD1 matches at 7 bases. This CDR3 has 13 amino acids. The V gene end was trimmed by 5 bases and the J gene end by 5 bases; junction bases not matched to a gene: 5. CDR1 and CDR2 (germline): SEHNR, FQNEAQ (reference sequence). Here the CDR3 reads CASSLGQWETQYF. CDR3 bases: TGTGCCAGCAGCCTGGGACAGTGGGAGACCCAGTACTTC.

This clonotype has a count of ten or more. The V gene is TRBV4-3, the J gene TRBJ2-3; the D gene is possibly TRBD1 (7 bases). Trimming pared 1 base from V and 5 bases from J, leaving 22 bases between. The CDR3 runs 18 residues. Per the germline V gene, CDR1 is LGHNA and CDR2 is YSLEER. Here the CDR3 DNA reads TGCGCCAGCAGCCAAGGGATGATTTCAGGGGGGCGAGGAGATACGCAGTATTTT. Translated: CASSQGMISGGRGDTQYF.

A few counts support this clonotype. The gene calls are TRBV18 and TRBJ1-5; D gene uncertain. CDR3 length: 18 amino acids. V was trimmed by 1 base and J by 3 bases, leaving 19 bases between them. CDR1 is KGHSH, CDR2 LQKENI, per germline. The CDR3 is CASSPLALPDSLNQPQHF. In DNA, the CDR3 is TGTGCCAGCTCACCACTCGCCTTGCCGGATTCCCTCAATCAGCCCCAGCATTTT.

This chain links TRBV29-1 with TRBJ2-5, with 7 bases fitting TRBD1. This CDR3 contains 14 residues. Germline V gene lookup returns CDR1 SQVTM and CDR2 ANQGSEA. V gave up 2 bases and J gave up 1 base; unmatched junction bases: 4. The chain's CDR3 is CSVESTGLQETQYF. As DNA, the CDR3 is TGCAGCGTTGAATCGACAGGGCTCCAAGAGACCCAGTACTTC.

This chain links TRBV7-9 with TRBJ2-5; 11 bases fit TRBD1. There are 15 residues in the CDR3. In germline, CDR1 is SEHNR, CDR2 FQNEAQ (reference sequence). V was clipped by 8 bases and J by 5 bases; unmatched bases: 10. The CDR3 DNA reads TGTGCCAGCTCCTCGGGACAGGGGGTATTTGAGACCCAGTACTTC. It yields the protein CASSSGQGVFETQYF.

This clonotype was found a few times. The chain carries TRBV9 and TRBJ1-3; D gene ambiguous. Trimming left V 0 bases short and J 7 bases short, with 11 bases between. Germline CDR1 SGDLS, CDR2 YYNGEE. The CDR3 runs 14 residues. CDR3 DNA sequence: TGTGCCAGCAGCGTAGCGGGTGAGGCGAACACCATATATTTT. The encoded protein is CASSVAGEANTIYF.

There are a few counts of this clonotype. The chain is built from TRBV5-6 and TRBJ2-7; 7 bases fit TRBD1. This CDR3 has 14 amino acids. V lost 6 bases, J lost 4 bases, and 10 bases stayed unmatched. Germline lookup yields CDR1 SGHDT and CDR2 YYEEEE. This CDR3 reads CASTLGRGRYEQYF. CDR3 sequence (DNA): TGTGCCAGCACCCTAGGTAGGGGGCGGTACGAGCAGTACTTC. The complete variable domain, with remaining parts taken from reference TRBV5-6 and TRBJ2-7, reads DAGVTQSPTHLIKTRGQQVTLRCSPKSGHDTVSWYQQALGQGPQFIFQYYEEEERQRGNFPDRFSGHQFPNYSSELNVNALLLGDSALYLCASTLGRGRYEQYFGPGTRLTVT.

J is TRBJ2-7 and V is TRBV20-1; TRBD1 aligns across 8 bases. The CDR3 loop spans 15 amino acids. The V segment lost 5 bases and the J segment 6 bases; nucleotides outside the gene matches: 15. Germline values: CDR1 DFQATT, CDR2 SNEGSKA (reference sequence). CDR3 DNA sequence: TGCAGTGCTTCCACCCGACAGGGGCCCTCAGGCGAGCAGTACTTC. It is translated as CSASTRQGPSGEQYF.

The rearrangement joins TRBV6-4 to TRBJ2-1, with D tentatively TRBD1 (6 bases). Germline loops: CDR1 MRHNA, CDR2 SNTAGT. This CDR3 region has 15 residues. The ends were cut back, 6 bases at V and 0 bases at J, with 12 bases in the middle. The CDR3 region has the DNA TGTGCCAGCAGGAAGGACAGAAACTCCTACAATGAGCAGTTCTTC. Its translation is CASRKDRNSYNEQFF.

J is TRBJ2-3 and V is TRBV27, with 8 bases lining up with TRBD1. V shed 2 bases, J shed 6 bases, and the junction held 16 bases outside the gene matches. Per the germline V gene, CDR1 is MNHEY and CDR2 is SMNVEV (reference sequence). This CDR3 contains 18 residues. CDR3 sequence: CASSLRFRWDRQPDTQYF. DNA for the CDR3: TGTGCCAGCAGTTTAAGGTTTAGGTGGGACAGGCAGCCTGATACGCAGTATTTT.

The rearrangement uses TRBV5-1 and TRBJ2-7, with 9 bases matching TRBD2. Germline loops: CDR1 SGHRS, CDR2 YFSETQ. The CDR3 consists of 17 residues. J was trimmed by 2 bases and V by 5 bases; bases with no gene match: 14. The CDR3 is CASSVIPVAGATYEQYF. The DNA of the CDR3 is TGCGCCAGCAGTGTAATACCGGTAGCGGGGGCTACCTACGAGCAGTACTTC.

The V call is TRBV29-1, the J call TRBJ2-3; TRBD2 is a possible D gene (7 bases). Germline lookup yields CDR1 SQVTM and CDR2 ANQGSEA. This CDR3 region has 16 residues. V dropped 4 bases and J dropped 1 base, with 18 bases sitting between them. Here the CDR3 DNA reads TGCAGCGTTGGTTCAGTGGAGGGGGGGGGCACAGATACGCAGTATTTT. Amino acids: CSVGSVEGGGTDTQYF.

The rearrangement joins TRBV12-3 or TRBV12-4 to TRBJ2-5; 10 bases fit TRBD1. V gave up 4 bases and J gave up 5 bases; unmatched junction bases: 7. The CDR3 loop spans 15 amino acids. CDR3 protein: CASSSSGTGAETQYF. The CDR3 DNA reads TGTGCCAGCAGTTCATCCGGGACAGGGGCGGAGACCCAGTACTTC.

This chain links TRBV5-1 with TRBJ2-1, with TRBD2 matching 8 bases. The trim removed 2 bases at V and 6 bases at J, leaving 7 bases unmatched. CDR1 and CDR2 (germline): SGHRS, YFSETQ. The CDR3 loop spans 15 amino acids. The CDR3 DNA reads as TGCGCCAGCAGCTTATTAGCGGGGTCACGCAATGAGCAGTTCTTC. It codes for CASSLLAGSRNEQFF.

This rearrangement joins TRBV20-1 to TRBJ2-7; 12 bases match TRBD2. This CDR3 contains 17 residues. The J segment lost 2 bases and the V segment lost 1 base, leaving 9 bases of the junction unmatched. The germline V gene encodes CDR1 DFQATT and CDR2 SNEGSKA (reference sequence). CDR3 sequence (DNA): TGCAGTGCTAGAGTGCGGACTAGCGGGATGAAGCCCTACGAGCAGTACTTC. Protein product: CSARVRTSGMKPYEQYF.

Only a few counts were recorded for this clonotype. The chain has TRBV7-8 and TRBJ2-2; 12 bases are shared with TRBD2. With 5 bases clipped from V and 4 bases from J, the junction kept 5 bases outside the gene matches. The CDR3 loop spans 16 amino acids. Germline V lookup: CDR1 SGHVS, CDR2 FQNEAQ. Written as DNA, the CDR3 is TGTGCCAGCAGCCCTCGGACTAGCGGGGTCACCGGGGAGCTGTTTTTT. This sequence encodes CASSPRTSGVTGELFF.

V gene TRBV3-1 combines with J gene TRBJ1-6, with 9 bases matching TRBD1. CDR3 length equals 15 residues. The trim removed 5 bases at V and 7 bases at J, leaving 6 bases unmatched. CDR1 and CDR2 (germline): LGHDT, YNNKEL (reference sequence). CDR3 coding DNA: TGTGCCAGCAGCATCCGGGACAGGGAGAATTCACCCCTCCACTTT. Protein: CASSIRDRENSPLHF.

The CDR3 bases are TGTGCCAGCAGTTTAGTACGACTAGCGGGGCACAATGAGCAGTTCTTC. Its protein product is CASSLVRLAGHNEQFF. The chain carries TRBV28 and TRBJ2-1, with 11 positions matching TRBD2. Per germline, CDR1 MDHEN and CDR2 SYDVKM. V lost 2 bases, J lost 5 bases, and 5 bases stayed unmatched. CDR3 length equals 16 residues.

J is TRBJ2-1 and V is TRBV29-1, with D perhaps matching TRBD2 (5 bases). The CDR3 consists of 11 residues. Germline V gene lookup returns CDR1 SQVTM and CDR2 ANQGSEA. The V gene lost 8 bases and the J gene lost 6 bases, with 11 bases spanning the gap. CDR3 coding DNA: TGCAGCATGTCAGGAGGCAATGAGCAGTTCTTC. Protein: CSMSGGNEQFF.

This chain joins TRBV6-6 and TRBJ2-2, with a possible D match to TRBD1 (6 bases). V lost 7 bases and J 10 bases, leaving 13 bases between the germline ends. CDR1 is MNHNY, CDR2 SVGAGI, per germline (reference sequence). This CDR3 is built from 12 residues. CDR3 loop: CASTKQGVELFF. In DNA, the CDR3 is TGTGCCAGCACTAAACAGGGCGTGGAGCTGTTTTTT.

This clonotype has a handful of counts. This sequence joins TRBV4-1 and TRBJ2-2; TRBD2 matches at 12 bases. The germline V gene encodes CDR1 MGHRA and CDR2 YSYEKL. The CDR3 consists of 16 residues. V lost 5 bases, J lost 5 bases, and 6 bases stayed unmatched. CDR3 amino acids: CASSARLAGETGELFF. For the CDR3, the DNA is TGCGCCAGCAGCGCAAGACTAGCGGGAGAAACCGGGGAGCTGTTTTTT.

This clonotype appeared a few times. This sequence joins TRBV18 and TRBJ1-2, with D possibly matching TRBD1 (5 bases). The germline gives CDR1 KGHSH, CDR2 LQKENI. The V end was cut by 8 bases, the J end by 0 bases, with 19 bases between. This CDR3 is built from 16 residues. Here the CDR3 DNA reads TGTGCCAGCCAAGAGTTCCAGGGCCTGTCTAACTATGGCTACACCTTC. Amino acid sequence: CASQEFQGLSNYGYTF.